The entry below gives a single T cell receptor beta chain sequence along with its context. PCR was performed a second time for about 7 to 11 cycles using a sample-barcoded 5' primer and a J-beta primer mix. Every molecule of cDNA carried a tag from a template-switch adaptor with 12 random nucleotides. Each CDR3 protein gets one entry after TCRdb re-called the 5' RACE reads with MiXCR. This sample has 1.5 million to 2 million distinct CDR3 sequences, with 49% found just once. These data come from a study of blood T cells in healthy people across ages. Trimming took off 7 bases at V and 8 bases at J, with 14 bases between the two ends. Germline assignment: CDR1 SNHLY and CDR2 FYNNEI. This CDR3 is built from 12 residues.

What was sequenced was blood. This receptor was taken from a woman aged 40 to 50 in good health. This rearrangement joins TRBV2 to TRBJ1-1; D might be TRBD1 (6 bases). CDR3 loop: CASKLQGPEAFF. DNA for the CDR3: TGTGCCAGCAAACTACAGGGTCCCGAAGCTTTCTTT.